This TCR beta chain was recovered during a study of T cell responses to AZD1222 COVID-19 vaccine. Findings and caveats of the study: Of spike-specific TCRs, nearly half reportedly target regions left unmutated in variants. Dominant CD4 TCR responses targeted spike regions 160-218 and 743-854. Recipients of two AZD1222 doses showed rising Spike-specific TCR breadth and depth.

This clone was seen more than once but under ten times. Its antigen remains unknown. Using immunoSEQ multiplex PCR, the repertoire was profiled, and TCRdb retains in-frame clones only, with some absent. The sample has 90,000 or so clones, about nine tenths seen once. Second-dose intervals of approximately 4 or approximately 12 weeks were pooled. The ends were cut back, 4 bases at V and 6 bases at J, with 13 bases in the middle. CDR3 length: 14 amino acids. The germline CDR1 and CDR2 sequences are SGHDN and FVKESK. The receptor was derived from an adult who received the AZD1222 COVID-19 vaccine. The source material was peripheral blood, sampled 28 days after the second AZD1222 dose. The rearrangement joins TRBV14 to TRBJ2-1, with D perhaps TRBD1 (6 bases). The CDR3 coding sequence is TGTGCCAGCAGCCGGTTTCAGGGGCCCAATGAGCAGTTCTTC. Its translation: CASSRFQGPNEQFF.